The 29 T cell receptor beta chains reported below all come from one sample, sequenced in a study of T cell changes during pregnancy in multiple sclerosis. Libraries were prepared by immunoSEQ multiplex PCR; TCRdb keeps only in-frame clonotypes and omits some of them. In the table there are 55,000 to 80,000 clones, 85% to 90% of which are singletons. The input for sequencing was peripheral blood, taken after pregnancy. The receptors originated from a female donor in good health, enrolled as a control in a pregnancy study.

V usage is TRBV11-2 and J usage is TRBJ1-1; 9 bases match TRBD1. CDR1 is SGHAT and CDR2 is FQNNGV in the germline V gene. J lost 4 bases, V lost 3 bases, and 0 bases had no gene match. The CDR3 length is 13 residues. As DNA, the CDR3 is TGTGCCAGCAGCTTGACAGGGGGCACTGAAGCTTTCTTT. Amino acids: CASSLTGGTEAFF.

This rearrangement joins TRBV27 to TRBJ1-2; a possible D gene is TRBD1 (5 bases). This CDR3 contains 13 residues. CDR1 and CDR2 from the germline V gene are MNHEY and SMNVEV (reference sequence). V was cut by 6 bases and J by 7 bases, with 15 bases left in between. The CDR3 bases are TGTGCCAGCAGGCCCCCAGGGTCCGCTGGCTACACCTTC. Amino acids: CASRPPGSAGYTF.

V gene TRBV27 combines with J gene TRBJ1-2; 8 bases are a match to TRBD1. Unmatched junction bases numbered 9, after V lost 5 bases and J lost 4 bases. Germline V gene lookup returns CDR1 MNHEY and CDR2 SMNVEV (reference sequence). The CDR3 length is 15 residues. Written as DNA, the CDR3 is TGTGCCAGCAGTCCAACGACAGGGGCCTCCTATGGCTACACCTTC. The encoded protein is CASSPTTGASYGYTF.

J is TRBJ2-3 and V is TRBV9; D unclear. Trimming removed 3 bases from V and 2 bases from J, with 13 bases in between. The CDR3 totals 15 residues. Germline assignment: CDR1 SGDLS and CDR2 YYNGEE. The CDR3 DNA reads as TGTGCCAGCAGCGGACACCCTGGCCCCACAGATACGCAGTATTTT. This gives the protein CASSGHPGPTDTQYF.

The V and J genes are TRBV6-5 and TRBJ2-1, with 8 bases identical to TRBD2. The CDR3 has 15 amino acids. V shed 5 bases, J shed 2 bases, and the junction held 5 bases outside the gene matches. CDR1 is MNHEY, CDR2 SVGAGI, per germline. The CDR3 DNA sequence: TGTGCCAGCAGTATAAGCGGGAGACCCTACAATGAGCAGTTCTTC. Its translation is CASSISGRPYNEQFF.

For this clone: One end of the junction varies from germline; a read error may be responsible. The gene calls are TRBV11-2 and TRBJ2-6; D possibly corresponds to TRBD1 (5 bases). The length of the CDR3 is 15 residues. Germline CDR1 and CDR2: SGHAT and FQNNGV. The CDR3 nucleotides are TGTGCCAGCAGCCTAGAAGGGGTTGGGGCCAACGTCCTGACTTTC. It yields the protein CASSLEGVGANVLTF.

The rearrangement joins TRBV10-3 to TRBJ2-7, with a tentative D call TRBD2 (5 bases). Trimming pared 11 bases from V and 4 bases from J, leaving 21 bases between. The CDR3 runs to 14 residues. The germline gives CDR1 ENHRY, CDR2 SYGVKD. In DNA, the CDR3 is TGTGCCGCAAGGACCAGCGGCGGTGTTTACGAGCAGTACTTC. Protein: CAARTSGGVYEQYF.

The CDR3 sequence: CASSFLAGSNTEAFF. The CDR3 bases are TGTGCCAGCAGCTTCCTCGCAGGGTCAAACACTGAAGCTTTCTTT. The chain is built from TRBV7-8 and TRBJ1-1; a weak D match, TRBD1 (5 bases). The ends were cut back, 3 bases at V and 2 bases at J, with 13 bases in the middle. The CDR3 is 15 residues long. CDR1 is SGHVS and CDR2 is FQNEAQ in the germline V gene. Filled out from reference TRBV7-8 and TRBJ1-1, the complete variable domain reads GAGVSQSPRYKVAKRGQDVALRCDPISGHVSLFWYQQALGQGPEFLTYFQNEAQLDKSGLPSDRFFAERPEGSVSTLKIQRTQQEDSAVYLCASSFLAGSNTEAFFGQGTRLTVV.

V and J are TRBV30 and TRBJ1-1; tentative D call: TRBD1 (6 bases). CDR3 size: 13 residues. Germline CDR1 and CDR2: GTSNPN and SVGIG (reference sequence). V was cut by 3 bases and J by 5 bases, with 13 bases left in between. The CDR3 loop reads CAWSAGAGTEAFF. CDR3 nucleotides: TGTGCCTGGAGCGCGGGGGCGGGGACTGAAGCTTTCTTT.

The CDR3 loop is CASSGLAGYNEQFF. In nucleotides, the CDR3 is TGTGCCAGCAGTGGACTAGCGGGATACAATGAGCAGTTCTTC. The J gene is TRBJ2-1, the V gene TRBV6-4, with 11 bases lining up with TRBD2. CDR1 and CDR2 from the germline V gene are MRHNA and SNTAGT. The V gene end was trimmed by 4 bases and the J gene end by 4 bases; junction bases not matched to a gene: 0. The CDR3 length is 14 residues.

This clone was seen just once. This chain joins TRBV11-3 and TRBJ2-1; 13 bases match TRBD2. CDR3 length: 19 residues. Germline V gene sequence: CDR1 SGHNT, CDR2 YENEEA. V was clipped by 3 bases and J by 5 bases; unmatched bases: 13. CDR3 coding DNA: TGTGCCAGCAGCTTCAATAGACTAGCGGGGGGTTTCGGCGACAATGAGCAGTTCTTC. It yields the protein CASSFNRLAGGFGDNEQFF.

The genes are TRBV18 and TRBJ1-1; 10 bases line up with TRBD1. V lost 3 bases and J lost 1; bases outside the gene matches: 5. CDR1 is KGHSH, CDR2 LQKENI, per germline. The CDR3 consists of 16 residues. In DNA form, the CDR3 reads TGTGCCAGCTCACCCCGCGGGACAGGGGAGAACACTGAAGCTTTCTTT. Translation gives CASSPRGTGENTEAFF.

The rearrangement links TRBV10-2 to TRBJ1-2; no clear D. The V gene's germline CDR1 is WSHSY and CDR2 SAAADI. The CDR3 sequence is 12 residues long. The ends were cut back, 0 bases at V and 8 bases at J, with 7 bases in the middle. The CDR3 nucleotides are TGCGCCAGCAGTGAGTCGAACGGGGGCTACACCTTC. Its protein is CASSESNGGYTF.

V gene TRBV19 combines with J gene TRBJ2-7, with D maybe TRBD1 (5 bases). Germline CDR1 and CDR2: LNHDA and SQIVND (reference sequence). The CDR3 has 15 residues. Deletions cut 5 bases from V and 7 bases from J, with 21 bases between. The CDR3: CASSLGQGSLGEQYF. In DNA form, the CDR3 reads TGTGCCAGTAGTCTAGGGCAGGGAAGCCTTGGGGAGCAGTACTTC.

This clone is a singleton in its sample. The chain joins TRBV9 to TRBJ2-3, with TRBD2 matching over 10 bases. Germline CDR1 and CDR2: SGDLS and YYNGEE. The length of the CDR3 is 17 residues. V dropped 4 bases and J dropped 6; count of bases not matched to a gene: 14. CDR3 residues: CASSSEALAGVLDTQYF. CDR3 DNA sequence: TGTGCCAGCAGCTCAGAGGCCCTAGCGGGAGTTCTGGATACGCAGTATTTT.

The rearrangement uses TRBV7-2 and TRBJ2-3, with 8 bases identical to TRBD2. V shed 4 bases, J shed 4 bases, and the junction held 4 bases outside the gene matches. From germline, CDR1 is SGHTA and CDR2 FQGNSA. CDR3 size: 14 residues. The CDR3 loop is CASSSGGHPDTQYF. The CDR3 DNA reads TGTGCCAGCAGCTCGGGGGGGCACCCAGATACGCAGTATTTT.

The V and J genes are TRBV13 and TRBJ1-6, with D hard to call. Germline assignment: CDR1 PRHDT and CDR2 FYEKMQ (reference sequence). The CDR3 extends over 14 amino acids. V lost 0 bases, J lost 7 bases, and 7 bases lay in between. CDR3 coding DNA: TGTGCCAGCAGCTTAGGGGCACGAAATTCACCCCTCCACTTT. This translates into CASSLGARNSPLHF.

A few counts support this clone. DNA of the CDR3: TGTGCCAGCAGTTTGCGGGACAGGGGAGAAAAACTGTTTTTT. It is translated as CASSLRDRGEKLFF. The chain combines TRBV6-5 with TRBJ1-4; 10 nucleotides match TRBD1. This CDR3 has 14 amino acids. Looked up from germline, CDR1 is MNHEY and CDR2 is SVGAGI. V trimming: 4 bases; J trimming: 8 bases; junction bases outside the gene matches: 4.

J is TRBJ1-1 and V is TRBV7-9; the match to TRBD1 covers 7 bases. V trimming: 0 bases; J trimming: 4 bases; junction bases outside the gene matches: 5. CDR1 and CDR2 from the germline V gene are SEHNR and FQNEAQ (reference sequence). The CDR3 sequence is 15 residues long. CDR3 nucleotides: TGTGCCAGCAGCTTAGCCGACAGGGTGATCACTGAAGCTTTCTTT. It codes for CASSLADRVITEAFF.

This clone was observed a handful of times. CDR3 amino acids: CASSTLGSSYEQYF. The CDR3 bases are TGTGCCAGCTCAACCCTAGGATCCTCCTACGAGCAGTACTTC. The chain has TRBV18 and TRBJ2-7; D unresolved. The CDR3 spans 14 residues. Germline V gene sequence: CDR1 KGHSH, CDR2 LQKENI. Trimming took 5 bases from V and 0 from J, leaving 11 bases between them.

The V gene is TRBV27, the J gene TRBJ2-5; 8 nucleotides agree with TRBD1. Germline values: CDR1 MNHEY, CDR2 SMNVEV (reference sequence). The V and J ends lost 5 bases and 2 bases, in that order; junction bases with no gene match: 4. This CDR3 comprises 14 residues. As DNA, the CDR3 is TGTGCCAGCAGTATACAGGGGGTGCAAGAGACCCAGTACTTC. It is translated as CASSIQGVQETQYF.

Remarks on this clone: At one end, the junction sequence differs from germline, possibly due to a read error. This rearrangement joins TRBV20-1 to TRBJ1-4; no clear D gene. The CDR3 is 11 amino acids. Germline values: CDR1 DFQATT, CDR2 SNEGSKA (reference sequence). This CDR3 reads CSAARTGGPLF. CDR3 DNA: TGCAGTGCTGCCCGGACTGGCGGGCCCTTATTT.

The chain recombines TRBV5-1 with TRBJ2-7; 7 bases match TRBD2. With V trimmed by 0 bases and J by 2 bases, 2 bases remained unmatched. Looked up from germline, CDR1 is SGHRS and CDR2 is YFSETQ. The CDR3 has 14 amino acids. The CDR3 nucleotides read TGCGCCAGCAGCTTGGTGGGAGGGACCTACGAGCAGTACTTC. Translating gives CASSLVGGTYEQYF.

The rearrangement links TRBV6-1 to TRBJ2-2; D might be TRBD1 (5 bases). Trimming took off 1 base at V and 5 bases at J, with 8 bases between the two ends. Germline values: CDR1 MNHNS, CDR2 SASEGT. This CDR3 region has 14 residues. CDR3 protein: CASSEVAGTGELFF. In DNA, the CDR3 is TGTGCCAGCAGTGAAGTGGCAGGGACCGGGGAGCTGTTTTTT.

This rearrangement joins TRBV28 to TRBJ1-4, with unresolved D. The V gene's germline CDR1 is MDHEN and CDR2 SYDVKM. CDR3 length equals 15 residues. Trimming shortened V by 4 bases and J by 6 bases, and 15 bases separated the two germline ends. The CDR3, as DNA: TGTGCCAGCAGTTCCCCCCCCTTCGGGGATGAAAAACTGTTTTTT. Protein: CASSSPPFGDEKLFF.

The rearrangement uses TRBV5-6 and TRBJ2-7; D is perhaps TRBD1 (6 bases). This CDR3 has 14 amino acids. CDR1 SGHDT and CDR2 YYEEEE come from the germline V gene. Deletions cut 2 bases from V and 5 bases from J, with 14 bases between. The CDR3 spells CASSFQGNFNEQYF. The CDR3 nucleotides read TGTGCCAGCAGCTTTCAGGGGAACTTCAACGAGCAGTACTTC.

This chain uses TRBV6-1 with TRBJ2-3; 12 bases agree with TRBD2. Germline assignment: CDR1 MNHNS and CDR2 SASEGT. The CDR3 extends over 15 amino acids. Trimming took 5 bases from V and 6 from J; bases not matched to a gene: 6. The CDR3 DNA reads TGTGCCAGCAGTATGGGACTAGCGGGCATCGATACGCAGTATTTT. This gives the protein CASSMGLAGIDTQYF.

The chain employs TRBV20-1 and TRBJ2-7, with D hard to call. The V end lost 6 bases, the J end lost 1 base, and 7 bases lay between the germline ends. This CDR3 is built from 11 residues. Germline V gene lookup returns CDR1 DFQATT and CDR2 SNEGSKA (reference sequence). DNA for the CDR3: TGCAGTGCGAGCGCATCCTACGAGCAGTACTTC. Translated, it gives CSASASYEQYF.

The chain recombines TRBV2 with TRBJ1-4, with 7 bases identical to TRBD1. V lost 10 bases to trimming and J lost 8 bases; unmatched junction nucleotides: 10. Germline assignment: CDR1 SNHLY and CDR2 FYNNEI. The CDR3 length is 13 residues. The CDR3 is CATYSGGREKLFF. The CDR3 DNA reads TGTGCCACCTACTCAGGGGGTCGAGAAAAACTGTTTTTT.